The rows below give T cell receptor beta chains drawn from one sample of a study of T cell responses to AZD1222 COVID-19 vaccine. Profiled with immunoSEQ multiplex PCR; TCRdb holds only in-frame clones, not every one. Here the sample spans 100,000 to 110,000 clones, 87% being singletons. Material: peripheral blood, obtained on day 0 of AZD1222 vaccination. The receptors stem from an adult in good health. Each CDR3 is given with its conserved first and last residue. The D gene is left open where the match is weak. A row's size may be missing; if present it is once, few, many or a size class.

V,J,D,size,DNA,CDR3
TRBV6-2/TRBV6-3,TRBJ2-3,-,-,TGTGCCAGCAGTTACCCCCCGGACTACTTCACAGATACGCAGTATTTT,CASSYPPDYFTDTQYF
TRBV29-1,TRBJ2-7,-,-,TGCAGCGTTGAAGAATGCAGGGAAGAACAAGAACAGTACTTC,CSVEECREEQEQYF
TRBV3-1/TRBV3-2,TRBJ2-3,-,-,TGTGCCAGCAGCCAACAAGAGTTGGCGGTACAAGATACGCAGTATTTT,CASSQQELAVQDTQYF
TRBV20-1,TRBJ1-1,-,-,TGCAGTGCTAGTTTGATTTTTGAGGGTGATACTGAAGCTTTCTTT,CSASLIFEGDTEAFF
TRBV11-3,TRBJ1-1,-,once,TGTGCCAGCAGCTTCTCGGGGGATGGAGCTTTCTTT,CASSFSGDGAFF
TRBV18,TRBJ1-2,-,-,TGTGCCAGCTCACCACCCCACAGGGCGGACTATGGCTACACCTTC,CASSPPHRADYGYTF
TRBV6-2/TRBV6-3,TRBJ1-5,-,-,TGTGCCAGCAGTTACTCGTCGGTCGGGGTTCAGCCCCAACATTTT,CASSYSSVGVQPQHF
TRBV2,TRBJ2-5,TRBD2,-,TGTGCCAGCAGTGAATATAGGCGGGGCTCGGGGGGGGAGACCCAGTACTTC,CASSEYRRGSGGETQYF
TRBV2,TRBJ2-1,TRBD2,-,TGTGCCAGCACGAAGCGGGAGGGCCTTTCCGATGAGCAGTTCTTC,CASTKREGLSDEQFF
TRBV5-1,TRBJ2-3,-,-,TGCGCCAGCAGCCCAGCAGGGGAAGGGCCAGATACGCAGTATTTT,CASSPAGEGPDTQYF
TRBV3-1/TRBV3-2,TRBJ2-1,-,-,TGTGCCAGCAGCTCGACCTTTTTGGGTAGCCGGCGCGATGAGCAGTTCTTC,CASSSTFLGSRRDEQFF
TRBV7-9,TRBJ1-6,-,-,TGTGCCAGCAGCCGCCTGGGGGAAAGTGCTTCACCCCTCCACTTT,CASSRLGESASPLHF
TRBV13,TRBJ2-7,-,-,TGTGCCAGCAGCTCGGCGCGGGCGGTAGTCTACGAGCAGTACTTC,CASSSARAVVYEQYF
TRBV5-1,TRBJ1-6,-,-,TGCGCCAGCAGCTTGGAGGGGTCGAATTCACCCCTCCACTTT,CASSLEGSNSPLHF
TRBV21-1,TRBJ1-2,-,-,TGTGCCAGCAGCAAGAGCAGGGGAAACTATGGCTACACCTTC,CASSKSRGNYGYTF
TRBV4-1,TRBJ1-5,-,-,TGCGCCAGTCAAATCGCGGGGTCTCCCAATCAGCCCCAGCATTTT,CASQIAGSPNQPQHF
TRBV11-3,TRBJ2-7,-,-,TGTGCCAGCAGCTTAAACAGGGGAGGGCGGGGGATCTACGAGCAGTACTTC,CASSLNRGGRGIYEQYF
TRBV6-5,TRBJ2-7,-,once,TGTGCCAGCAGTAACCCGGGCGTAGTGTACGAGCAGTACTTC,CASSNPGVVYEQYF
TRBV3-1/TRBV3-2,TRBJ2-7,TRBD2,few,TGTGCCAGCAGCCAAGATTTCCCCCAGCGGGGCCGACGGTCCTACGAGCAGTACTTC,CASSQDFPQRGRRSYEQYF
TRBV27,TRBJ2-7,TRBD1,-,TGTGCCAGCGCGACCCCCGGGACAGGGCTTTACGAGCAGTACTTC,CASATPGTGLYEQYF
TRBV18,TRBJ2-1,TRBD2,-,TGTGCCAGCTCGCCCACTAGCGGGAGGGCTTACAATGAGCAGTTCTTC,CASSPTSGRAYNEQFF
TRBV5-4,TRBJ2-5,TRBD1,-,TGTGCCAGCAGCTTGCCCGGGACAGTCCAGACCCAGTACTTC,CASSLPGTVQTQYF
TRBV6-1,TRBJ1-5,-,-,TGTGCCAGCAGTGAAGGCCAGCCCCAGCATTTT,CASSEGQPQHF
TRBV27,TRBJ1-1,-,-,TGTGCCAGCAGTTTTCGAGTACCGAACACTGAAGCTTTCTTT,CASSFRVPNTEAFF
TRBV18,TRBJ1-1,-,-,TGTGCCAGCTCACCTTCACACGGATCGAACACTGAAGCTTTCTTT,CASSPSHGSNTEAFF
TRBV19,TRBJ2-7,-,once,TGTGCCAGTAGTATAGAGGGTCCCTACGAGCAGTACTTC,CASSIEGPYEQYF
TRBV12-3/TRBV12-4,TRBJ2-7,-,-,TGTGCCAGCAGCTTAGGAATCCAGCAGTACTTC,CASSLGIQQYF
TRBV19,TRBJ2-7,TRBD2,-,TGTGCCAGTAGTATTGTCGGGAGGGCCGGCGAGCAGTACTTC,CASSIVGRAGEQYF
TRBV4-2,TRBJ2-1,-,-,TGTGCCAGCAGCCAAGATCTGGCCTTCGGGAATGAGCAGTTCTTC,CASSQDLAFGNEQFF
TRBV7-8,TRBJ1-5,-,-,TGTGCCAGCAGCTTACCCGGAGGAGATCAGCCCCAGCATTTT,CASSLPGGDQPQHF
TRBV5-4,TRBJ2-7,-,once,TGTGCCAGCAGCTCCTTACCCTACGAGCAGTACTTC,CASSSLPYEQYF
TRBV5-4,TRBJ2-2,-,-,TGTGCCAGCAGCTTGGGGGGAGTGAAGAACACCGGGGAGCTGTTTTTT,CASSLGGVKNTGELFF
TRBV4-1,TRBJ2-6,-,once,TGCGCCAGCAGCCAAGGACAGTACTCTGGGGCCAACGTCCTGACTTTC,CASSQGQYSGANVLTF
TRBV11-2,TRBJ1-5,-,-,TGTGCCAGCTCGACTCAGGCCCAGCATTTT,CASSTQAQHF
TRBV7-3,TRBJ1-1,-,-,TGTGCCAGCAGCTCAACACAGGGAGGTGAAGCTTTCTTT,CASSSTQGGEAFF
TRBV7-9,TRBJ1-4,-,-,TGTGCCAGCAGCGGAAACAGGGTCACTAATGAAAAACTGTTTTTT,CASSGNRVTNEKLFF
TRBV18,TRBJ1-1,TRBD1,-,TGTGCCAGCTCACCAAGAGGCTCCCGGGACAGGGGGATTGGTAGGGTGAACACTGAAGCTTTCTTT,CASSPRGSRDRGIGRVNTEAFF
TRBV11-3,TRBJ1-1,-,once,TGTGCCAGCAGCTCTTCCGGGAGGAACACTGAAGCTTTCTTT,CASSSSGRNTEAFF
TRBV15,TRBJ2-4,TRBD1,-,TGTGCCACCAGCAGCCTTCCCAGACAGGGGGCCAAAAACATTCAGTACTTC,CATSSLPRQGAKNIQYF
TRBV19,TRBJ2-7,TRBD1,-,TGTGCCAGTAGCTTACAGGGGACAGACTACGAGCAGTACTTC,CASSLQGTDYEQYF
TRBV7-3,TRBJ2-2,-,-,TGTGCCAGCAGCTTTGGGGCCGGGGAGCTGTTTTTT,CASSFGAGELFF
TRBV2,TRBJ2-1,-,-,TGTGCCAGCAGGCCCAGTCGGACAGTCTACAATGAGCAGTTCTTC,CASRPSRTVYNEQFF
TRBV5-5,TRBJ2-5,-,-,TGTGCCAGCAGCTCCGACAGGCTAGAAGAGACCCAGTACTTC,CASSSDRLEETQYF
TRBV25-1,TRBJ1-2,TRBD1,few,TGTGCCAGCAGTGAATCGGGGACAGGGGGTTTAGATGGCTACACCTTC,CASSESGTGGLDGYTF
TRBV9,TRBJ2-1,TRBD2,once,TGTGCCAGCAGCGCCGGGGGGAACAGTTACAATGAGCAGTTCTTC,CASSAGGNSYNEQFF
TRBV25-1,TRBJ2-6,-,-,TGTGCCAGCGCTAGCTATTCTGGGGCCAACGTCCTGACTTTC,CASASYSGANVLTF
TRBV6-2/TRBV6-3,TRBJ2-3,-,-,TGTGCCAGCAGCCAACCCGGTACGCAGTATTTT,CASSQPGTQYF
TRBV7-9,TRBJ1-1,-,-,TGTGCCAGCAGCTTAAACAGCATGAACACTGAAGCTTTCTTT,CASSLNSMNTEAFF
TRBV21-1,TRBJ1-3,-,-,TGTGCCAGCAGCCCGATTCGGATGACTGGAAACACCATATATTTT,CASSPIRMTGNTIYF
TRBV5-1,TRBJ1-2,-,once,TGCGCCAGCAGTCCAGGCATGCCCGGCGATGGCTACACCTTC,CASSPGMPGDGYTF